The clone carrying this T cell receptor beta chain was observed a handful of times. The antigen remains undetermined. cDNA synthesis used the whole RNA isolate, giving expressed TCRB sequences. Measured with immunoSEQ multiplex PCR; TCRdb has only the in-frame clones, and not every one. The sample has some 270,000 clones; under 13% are singletons. The CDR3 length is 16 residues. CDR1 is LNHDA and CDR2 is SQIVND in the germline V gene (reference sequence). V lost 5 bases to trimming and J lost 4 bases; unmatched junction nucleotides: 11. The data originate from a study of beta chain features in type 1 diabetes. Study context: Cell yields, age and gender were similar between patients and healthy donors. All of the samples together had approximately 100,000,000 sorted cells examined. Study-wide findings and caveats: The study found moderately but significantly shorter TCRB CDR3s in all four CD4+ subsets of Type 1 diabetes patients.

The gene calls are TRBV19 and TRBJ1-2; 9 nucleotides align to TRBD1. This sequence originates from a man aged 25 to 45 with type 1 diabetes. Sequencing was done on a sample of naive CD4+ T cells from blood. The CDR3 nucleotides read TGTGCCAGTAGTGCGACCGGGACAGGGTTCCCCTATGGCTACACCTTC. Residues: CASSATGTGFPYGYTF.